These 21 T cell receptor beta chains share one sample of origin, sequenced in a study of T cells in Graves' hyperthyroidism and ophthalmopathy. The CDR3 regions of TCR beta were amplified from RNA transcripts. TCR CDR3 underwent first-round RT-PCR with the HTBI primer set. TCRdb fed the multiplex PCR reads into MiXCR, producing one record per CDR3 protein. Here the sample spans about 590,000 distinct CDR3 sequences, about a sixth being singletons. Sequenced input: blood. Source of these receptors: a woman between 25 and 40 years old with Graves' hyperthyroidism.

Regarding this clonotype: A much larger clonotype is one base distant, so this may be a read error. J is TRBJ2-7 and V is TRBV29-1; D remains ambiguous. The CDR3 is made up of 13 amino acids. Trimming pared 2 bases from V and 6 bases from J, leaving 14 bases between. CDR1 is SQVTM, CDR2 ANQGSEA, per germline. The chain's CDR3 is CSVELGASCEQYF. CDR3 nucleotide sequence: TGCAGCGTTGAACTCGGAGCCAGCTGCGAGCAGTACTTC.

The chain combines TRBV5-4 with TRBJ2-7; TRBD2 matches at 7 bases. Germline CDR1 SGHNT, CDR2 YYREEE (reference sequence). The CDR3 runs 16 residues. Trimming cost V 4 bases and J 0 bases; bases outside gene matches: 10. CDR3 DNA sequence: TGTGCCAGCAGCCTCGGGCGCGGCGGGAGCTCCTACGAGCAGTACTTC. It is translated as CASSLGRGGSSYEQYF.

This clonotype was seen at least ten times. The chain employs TRBV12-3 or TRBV12-4 and TRBJ2-5, with TRBD2 identical over 9 bases. V dropped 6 bases and J dropped 7; count of bases not matched to a gene: 9. This CDR3 spans 14 amino acids. The CDR3 loop is CASRRSGRRATQYF. The CDR3 DNA follows: TGTGCCAGCAGGCGTAGCGGGAGAAGGGCGACCCAGTACTTC.

This clonotype was seen ten or more times. The V call is TRBV2, the J call TRBJ2-5, with D possibly matching TRBD2 (6 bases). CDR1 and CDR2 (germline): SNHLY, FYNNEI. The CDR3 runs to 14 residues. Between the trimmed V and J ends, which lost 4 bases and 1 base, there was a span of 10 bases. The CDR3 loop is CASSGVTSQETQYF. The DNA for the CDR3 is TGTGCCAGCAGTGGGGTGACTAGCCAAGAGACCCAGTACTTC.

The chain is built from TRBV6-2 or TRBV6-3 and TRBJ2-5, with TRBD2 as a possible D gene (5 bases). The CDR3 has 16 amino acids. V lost 5 bases and J lost 0, with 16 bases in between. CDR1 MNHEY and CDR2 SVGEGT come from the germline V gene. Written as DNA, the CDR3 is TGTGCCAGCAGTGACGGCGGACTTGTGTACCAAGAGACCCAGTACTTC. It encodes CASSDGGLVYQETQYF.

This clonotype was seen more than once but under ten times. The gene calls are TRBV7-9 and TRBJ2-1; 7 bases are shared with TRBD1. The CDR3 contains 15 residues. CDR1 and CDR2 from the germline V gene are SEHNR and FQNEAQ (reference sequence). Losses at the gene ends were 1 base for V and 4 bases for J; bases not matched to a gene: 4. In DNA form, the CDR3 reads TGTGCCAGCAGCTTAGTACAGGGGAAGTACAATGAGCAGTTCTTC. This encodes CASSLVQGKYNEQFF. The full variable domain, with the rest looked up from reference TRBV7-9 and TRBJ2-1, is DTGVSQNPRHKITKRGQNVTFRCDPISEHNRLYWYRQTLGQGPEFLTYFQNEAQLEKSRLLSDRFSAERPKGSFSTLEIQRTEQGDSAMYLCASSLVQGKYNEQFFGPGTRLTVL.

This clonotype was seen repeatedly, ten times or more. V is TRBV7-8 and J is TRBJ2-1; D possibly corresponds to TRBD1 (5 bases). CDR1 is SGHVS, CDR2 FQNEAQ, per germline. V dropped 0 bases and J dropped 7 bases, with 16 bases sitting between them. The CDR3 runs to 16 residues. CDR3 region: CASSLARGLVGNEQFF. As DNA, the CDR3 is TGTGCCAGCAGCTTAGCAAGGGGTCTAGTTGGGAATGAGCAGTTCTTC.

In the case of this clonotype: This clone may be a read error of a much larger clone one base away. The chain recombines TRBV27 with TRBJ1-2, with D unresolved. The germline V gene has CDR1 MNHEY and CDR2 SMNVEV (reference sequence). The CDR3 contains 16 residues. The CDR3 nucleotides read TGTGCCAGCAGTTTAAAATCCGGAGACGGTCCCTATGGCTGCACCTTC. Translation: CASSLKSGDGPYGCTF.

This clonotype was seen a handful of times. The rearrangement joins TRBV5-1 to TRBJ1-1, with D maybe TRBD1 (6 bases). This CDR3 region has 16 residues. V was cut by 4 bases and J by 1 base, with 17 bases left in between. CDR1 is SGHRS and CDR2 is YFSETQ in the germline V gene. The CDR3 spells CASSAAVGGTNTEAFF. The CDR3 coding sequence is TGCGCCAGCAGCGCGGCCGTGGGGGGCACGAACACTGAAGCTTTCTTT. Full variable domain (rest looked up from reference TRBV5-1 and TRBJ1-1): KAGVTQTPRYLIKTRGQQVTLSCSPISGHRSVSWYQQTPGQGLQFLFEYFSETQRNKGNFPGRFSGRQFSNSRSEMNVSTLELGDSALYLCASSAAVGGTNTEAFFGQGTRLTVV.

V and J are TRBV4-3 and TRBJ2-2; 8 bases are a match to TRBD2. Germline assignment: CDR1 LGHNA and CDR2 YSLEER. CDR3 length equals 17 residues. Trimming at V came to 4 bases and at J to 5 bases, leaving 12 bases not matched to a gene. This CDR3 is CASSPQTTSGVTGELFF. In nucleotides, the CDR3 is TGCGCCAGCAGCCCGCAAACTACTAGCGGAGTAACCGGGGAGCTGTTTTTT.

This clonotype was seen many times. The V call is TRBV10-3, the J call TRBJ2-5, with 7 bases matching TRBD2. The V and J ends lost 2 bases and 5 bases, in that order; junction bases with no gene match: 5. The CDR3 loop spans 14 amino acids. Germline V gene sequence: CDR1 ENHRY, CDR2 SYGVKD. The DNA for the CDR3 is TGTGCCATCAGTGAGGGCGGGAGAAAGGAGACCCAGTACTTC. This codes for CAISEGGRKETQYF.

This clonotype was seen ten or more times. The chain links TRBV20-1 to TRBJ2-7, with D possibly being TRBD2 (5 bases). The CDR3 covers 13 residues. Trimming took off 6 bases at V and 3 bases at J, with 15 bases between the two ends. Looked up from germline, CDR1 is DFQATT and CDR2 is SNEGSKA (reference sequence). The CDR3 loop is CSALWLASYEQYF. The CDR3 DNA reads TGCAGTGCCCTTTGGCTAGCCAGCTACGAGCAGTACTTC.

This chain links TRBV9 with TRBJ2-2, with D possibly matching TRBD2 (5 bases). The V and J ends lost 5 bases and 0 bases respectively, with 8 bases between them. CDR1 is SGDLS and CDR2 is YYNGEE in the germline V gene. This CDR3 is built from 14 residues. CDR3 sequence (DNA): TGTGCCAGCAGGGACTCGCCGAACACCGGGGAGCTGTTTTTT. Translation gives CASRDSPNTGELFF.

There are a few counts of this clonotype. This chain uses TRBV14 with TRBJ2-4, with D possibly TRBD2 on 6 matching bases. V lost 0 bases and J 8 bases, leaving 14 bases between the germline ends. The CDR3 sequence is 15 residues long. Germline V gene lookup returns CDR1 SGHDN and CDR2 FVKESK. The DNA for the CDR3 is TGTGCCAGCAGCCAAGATGGAGGGCTGTGGGACATTCAGTACTTC. It yields the protein CASSQDGGLWDIQYF. Together with reference TRBV14 and TRBJ2-4, the CDR3 gives the full variable domain: EAGVTQFPSHSVIEKGQTVTLRCDPISGHDNLYWYRRVMGKEIKFLLHFVKESKQDESGMPNNRFLAERTGGTYSTLKVQPAELEDSGVYFCASSQDGGLWDIQYFGAGTRLSVL.

This clonotype was detected many times. V and J are TRBV6-1 and TRBJ2-2; 9 positions agree with TRBD2. The CDR3 extends over 20 amino acids. J lost 4 bases, V lost 0 bases, and 15 bases had no gene match. CDR1 is MNHNS, CDR2 SASEGT, per germline. The CDR3 nucleotides are TGTGCCAGCAGTGAAGCGTGGGGGCCGGGTAGCGGGAGAGGCACCGGGGAGCTGTTTTTT. It codes for CASSEAWGPGSGRGTGELFF.

This clonotype was seen at least ten times. The CDR3 DNA is TGTGCCAGCTCACCGGATCGTACAGCTAACTATGGCTACACCTTC. Amino acids: CASSPDRTANYGYTF. The chain recombines TRBV18 with TRBJ1-2; D unresolved. The germline V gene encodes CDR1 KGHSH and CDR2 LQKENI. The CDR3 sequence is 15 residues long. V was shortened by 3 bases and J by 0 bases, with 11 bases between the two germline ends.

This clonotype was seen at least ten times. The rearrangement joins TRBV13 to TRBJ2-3; D may be TRBD1 (5 bases). Trimming cost V 4 bases and J 2 bases, with 13 bases left between them. The CDR3 has 15 amino acids. Per germline, CDR1 PRHDT and CDR2 FYEKMQ (reference sequence). This chain's CDR3 is CASSSTRQNTDTQYF. The CDR3 DNA is TGTGCCAGCAGCTCGACACGACAGAACACAGATACGCAGTATTTT.

This clonotype was detected only a few times. A much more abundant neighbour one base away suggests this may be a read error. The gene calls are TRBV2 and TRBJ2-1, with TRBD2 matching over 12 bases. The J call may be wrong; the DNA end is better matched by TRBJ2-7. The CDR3 has 20 residues. Germline V gene sequence: CDR1 SNHLY, CDR2 FYNNEI. CDR3 DNA: TGTGCCAGCAGTCGGCCGACTAGCGGGAGAACCCTAGCCCCCTACAATGAGCAGTACTTC. It is translated as CASSRPTSGRTLAPYNEQYF.

The chain combines TRBV5-4 with TRBJ2-2; no reliable D call. Per germline, CDR1 SGHNT and CDR2 YYREEE (reference sequence). With 0 bases removed from V and 7 bases from J, the gap between germline ends came to 10 bases. The CDR3 is 14 amino acids. CDR3 DNA: TGTGCCAGCAGCTTGGGGTTGGGTCTCGGGGAGCTGTTTTTT. Its translation is CASSLGLGLGELFF.

There are many counts of this clonotype. V is TRBV28 and J is TRBJ1-2; possible D gene TRBD1, 5 bases. The CDR3 loop spans 13 amino acids. Germline CDR1 and CDR2: MDHEN and SYDVKM. The V end was cut by 6 bases, the J end by 8 bases, with 16 bases between. CDR3 protein: CASRIWTGEGYTF. DNA for the CDR3: TGTGCCAGCAGGATATGGACGGGGGAGGGCTACACCTTC.

This clonotype came up a few times. The rearrangement uses TRBV7-8 and TRBJ1-6; D possibly corresponds to TRBD1 (6 bases). Trimming shortened V by 5 bases and J by 4 bases, and 12 bases separated the two germline ends. CDR3 size: 15 residues. From germline, CDR1 is SGHVS and CDR2 FQNEAQ. CDR3 DNA sequence: TGTGCCAGCAGCCCACCCGGACAGTATAATTCACCCCTCCACTTT. Translation: CASSPPGQYNSPLHF.